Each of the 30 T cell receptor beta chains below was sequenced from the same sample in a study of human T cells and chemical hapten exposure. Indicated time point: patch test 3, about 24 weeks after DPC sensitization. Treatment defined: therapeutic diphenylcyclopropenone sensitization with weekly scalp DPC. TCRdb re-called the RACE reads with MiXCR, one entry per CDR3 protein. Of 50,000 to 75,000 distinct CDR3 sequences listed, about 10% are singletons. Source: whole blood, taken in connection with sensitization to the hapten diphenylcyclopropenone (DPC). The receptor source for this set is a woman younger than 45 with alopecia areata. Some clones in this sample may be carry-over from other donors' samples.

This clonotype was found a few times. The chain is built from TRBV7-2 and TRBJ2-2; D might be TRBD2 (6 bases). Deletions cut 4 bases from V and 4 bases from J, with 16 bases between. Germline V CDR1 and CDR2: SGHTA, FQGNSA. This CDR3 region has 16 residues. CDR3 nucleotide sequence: TGTGCCAGCAGCTCCGCGGGACTGCTTGGCACCGGGGAGCTGTTTTTT. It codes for CASSSAGLLGTGELFF.

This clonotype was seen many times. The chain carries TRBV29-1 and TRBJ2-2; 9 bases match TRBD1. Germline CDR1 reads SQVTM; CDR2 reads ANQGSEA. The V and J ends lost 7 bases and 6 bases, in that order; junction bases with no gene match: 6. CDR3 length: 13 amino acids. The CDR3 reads CSANRGLAGELFF. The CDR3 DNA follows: TGCAGCGCTAACAGGGGGCTGGCCGGGGAGCTGTTTTTT.

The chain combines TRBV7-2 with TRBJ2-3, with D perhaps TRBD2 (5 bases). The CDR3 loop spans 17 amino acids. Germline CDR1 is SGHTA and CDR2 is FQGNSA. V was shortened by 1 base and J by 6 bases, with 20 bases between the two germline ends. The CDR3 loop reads CASSLGRGGPTRDTQYF. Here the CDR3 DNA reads TGTGCCAGCAGCTTAGGGAGAGGCGGGCCCACTCGTGATACGCAGTATTTT.

This CDR3 is CASSIDPPTSRNYGYTF. The CDR3 coding sequence is TGTGCCAGTAGTATAGACCCTCCGACCAGCCGCAACTATGGCTACACCTTC. This chain joins TRBV19 and TRBJ1-2, with no clear D. The CDR3 runs to 17 residues. Trimming pared 0 bases from V and 2 bases from J, leaving 16 bases between. CDR1 is LNHDA and CDR2 is SQIVND in the germline V gene (reference sequence).

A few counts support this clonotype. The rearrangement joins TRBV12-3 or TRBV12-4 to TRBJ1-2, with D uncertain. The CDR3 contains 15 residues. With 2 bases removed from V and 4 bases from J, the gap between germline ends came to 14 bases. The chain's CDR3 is CASSLLGQSIYGYTF. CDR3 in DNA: TGTGCCAGCAGTTTATTGGGCCAGTCAATCTATGGCTACACCTTC.

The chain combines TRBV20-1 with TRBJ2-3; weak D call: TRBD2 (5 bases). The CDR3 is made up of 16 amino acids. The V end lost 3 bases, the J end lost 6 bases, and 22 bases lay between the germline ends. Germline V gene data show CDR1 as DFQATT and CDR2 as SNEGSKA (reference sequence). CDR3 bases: TGCAGTGCTAGTTATGGTCGGACTCGGGGATCGGATACGCAGTATTTT. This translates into CSASYGRTRGSDTQYF.

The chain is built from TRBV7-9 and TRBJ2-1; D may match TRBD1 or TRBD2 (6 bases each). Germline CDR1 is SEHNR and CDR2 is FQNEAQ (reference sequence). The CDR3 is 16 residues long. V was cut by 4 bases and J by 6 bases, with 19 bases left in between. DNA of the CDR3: TGTGCCAGCAGCTCCCCGTGGGGGGCCGCGGGCAATGAGCAGTTCTTC. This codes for CASSSPWGAAGNEQFF.

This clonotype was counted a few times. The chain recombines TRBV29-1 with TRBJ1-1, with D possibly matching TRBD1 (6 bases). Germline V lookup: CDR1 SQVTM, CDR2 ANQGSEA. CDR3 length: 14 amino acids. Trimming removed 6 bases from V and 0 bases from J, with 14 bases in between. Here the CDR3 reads CSVLGQRLNTEAFF. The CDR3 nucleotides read TGCAGCGTGCTTGGACAGAGATTGAACACTGAAGCTTTCTTT.

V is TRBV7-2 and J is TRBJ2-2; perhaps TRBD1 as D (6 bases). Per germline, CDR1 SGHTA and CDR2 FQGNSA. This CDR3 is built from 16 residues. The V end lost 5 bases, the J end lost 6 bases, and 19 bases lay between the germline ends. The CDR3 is CASSPPGRGKSGELFF. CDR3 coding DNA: TGTGCCAGCAGCCCCCCGGGTAGGGGGAAGTCCGGGGAGCTGTTTTTT.

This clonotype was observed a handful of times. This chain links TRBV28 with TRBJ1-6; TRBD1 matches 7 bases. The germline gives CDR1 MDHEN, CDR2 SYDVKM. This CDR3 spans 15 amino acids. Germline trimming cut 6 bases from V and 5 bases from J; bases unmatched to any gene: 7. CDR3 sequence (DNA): TGTGCCAGCAGCCCGACAGGGCCTGATAATTCACCCCTCCACTTT. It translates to CASSPTGPDNSPLHF. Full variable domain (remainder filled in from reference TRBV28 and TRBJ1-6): DVKVTQSSRYLVKRTGEKVFLECVQDMDHENMFWYRQDPGLGLRLIYFSYDVKMKEKGDIPEGYSVSREKKERFSLILESASTNQTSMYLCASSPTGPDNSPLHFGNGTRLTVT.

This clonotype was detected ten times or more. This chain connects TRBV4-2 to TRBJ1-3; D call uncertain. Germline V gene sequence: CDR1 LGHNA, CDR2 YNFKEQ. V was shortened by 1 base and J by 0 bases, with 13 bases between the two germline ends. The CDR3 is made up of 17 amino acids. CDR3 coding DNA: TGTGCCAGCAGCCAAGCTAGCAGGTCTCTCTCTGGAAACACCATATATTTT. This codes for CASSQASRSLSGNTIYF.

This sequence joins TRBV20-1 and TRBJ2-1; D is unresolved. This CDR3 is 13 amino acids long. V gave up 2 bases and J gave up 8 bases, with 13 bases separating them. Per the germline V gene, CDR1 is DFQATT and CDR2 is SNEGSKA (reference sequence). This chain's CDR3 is CSARSSAVHEQFF. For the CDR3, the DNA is TGCAGTGCTAGAAGCTCCGCCGTCCATGAGCAGTTCTTC.

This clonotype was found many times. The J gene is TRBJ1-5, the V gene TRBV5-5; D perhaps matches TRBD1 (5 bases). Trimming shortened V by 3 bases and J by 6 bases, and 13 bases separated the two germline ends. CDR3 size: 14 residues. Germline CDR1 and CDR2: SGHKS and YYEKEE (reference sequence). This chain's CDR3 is CASSSGTELQPQHF. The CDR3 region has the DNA TGTGCCAGCAGCTCCGGGACCGAACTTCAGCCCCAGCATTTT.

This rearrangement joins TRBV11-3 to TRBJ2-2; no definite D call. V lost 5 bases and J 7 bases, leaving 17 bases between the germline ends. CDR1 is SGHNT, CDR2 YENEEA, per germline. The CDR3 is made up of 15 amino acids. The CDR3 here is CASSPSGSQSGELFF. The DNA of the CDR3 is TGTGCCAGCAGCCCTAGTGGGTCCCAAAGCGGGGAGCTGTTTTTT.

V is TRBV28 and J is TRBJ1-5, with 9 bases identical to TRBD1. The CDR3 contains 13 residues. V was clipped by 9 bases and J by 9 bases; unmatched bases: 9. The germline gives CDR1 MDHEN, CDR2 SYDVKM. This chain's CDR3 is CASFGDRALPQHF. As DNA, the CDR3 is TGTGCCAGTTTCGGGGACAGGGCCCTGCCCCAGCATTTT.

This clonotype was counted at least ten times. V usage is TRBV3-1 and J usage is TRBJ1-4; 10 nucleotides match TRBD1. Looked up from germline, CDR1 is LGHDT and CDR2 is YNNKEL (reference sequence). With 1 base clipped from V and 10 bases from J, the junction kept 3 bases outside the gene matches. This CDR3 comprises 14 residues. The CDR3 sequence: CASSQAGQGVKLFF. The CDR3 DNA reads TGTGCCAGCAGCCAAGCCGGACAGGGGGTAAAACTGTTTTTT.

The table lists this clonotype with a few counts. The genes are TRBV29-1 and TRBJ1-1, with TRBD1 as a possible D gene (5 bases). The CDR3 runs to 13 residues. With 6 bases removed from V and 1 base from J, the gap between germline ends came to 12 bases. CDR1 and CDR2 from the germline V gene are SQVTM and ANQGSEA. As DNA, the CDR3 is TGCAGCGTGGAGCCTACAGGGAACACTGAAGCTTTCTTT. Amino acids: CSVEPTGNTEAFF.

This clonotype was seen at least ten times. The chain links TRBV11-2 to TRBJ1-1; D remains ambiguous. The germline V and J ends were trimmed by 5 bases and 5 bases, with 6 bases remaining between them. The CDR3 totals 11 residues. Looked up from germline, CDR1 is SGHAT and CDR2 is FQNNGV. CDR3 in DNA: TGTGCCAGCAGCCCGAGAACTGAAGCTTTCTTT. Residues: CASSPRTEAFF.

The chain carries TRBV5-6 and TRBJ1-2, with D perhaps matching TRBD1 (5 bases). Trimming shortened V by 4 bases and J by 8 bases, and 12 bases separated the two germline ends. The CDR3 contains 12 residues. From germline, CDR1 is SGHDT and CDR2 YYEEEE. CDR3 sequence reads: CASSRWDGGYTF. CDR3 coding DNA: TGTGCCAGCAGCCGGTGGGACGGCGGCTACACCTTC. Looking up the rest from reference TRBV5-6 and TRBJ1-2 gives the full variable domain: DAGVTQSPTHLIKTRGQQVTLRCSPKSGHDTVSWYQQALGQGPQFIFQYYEEEERQRGNFPDRFSGHQFPNYSSELNVNALLLGDSALYLCASSRWDGGYTFGSGTRLTVV.

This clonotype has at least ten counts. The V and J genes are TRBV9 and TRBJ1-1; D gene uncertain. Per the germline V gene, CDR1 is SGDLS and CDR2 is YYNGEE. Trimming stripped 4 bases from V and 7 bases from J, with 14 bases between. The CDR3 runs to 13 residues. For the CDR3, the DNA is TGTGCCAGCAGCCTGTTCCCGGGTGTTGAAGCTTTCTTT. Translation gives CASSLFPGVEAFF.

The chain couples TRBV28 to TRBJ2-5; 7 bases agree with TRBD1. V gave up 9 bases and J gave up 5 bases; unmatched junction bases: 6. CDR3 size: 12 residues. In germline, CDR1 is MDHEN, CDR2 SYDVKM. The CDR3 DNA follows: TGTGCCAGTAGAGGGGGCGCCGAGACCCAGTACTTC. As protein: CASRGGAETQYF. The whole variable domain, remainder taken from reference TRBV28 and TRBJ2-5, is DVKVTQSSRYLVKRTGEKVFLECVQDMDHENMFWYRQDPGLGLRLIYFSYDVKMKEKGDIPEGYSVSREKKERFSLILESASTNQTSMYLCASRGGAETQYFGPGTRLLVL.

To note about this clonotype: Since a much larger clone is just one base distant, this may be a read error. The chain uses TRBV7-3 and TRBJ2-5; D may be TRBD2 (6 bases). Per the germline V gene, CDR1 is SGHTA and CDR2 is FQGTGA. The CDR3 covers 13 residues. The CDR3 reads CVSSAGPQETQYF. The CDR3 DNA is TGTGTCAGCAGCGCGGGACCCCAAGAGACCCAGTACTTC. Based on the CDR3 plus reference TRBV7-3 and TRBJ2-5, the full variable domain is GAGVSQTPSNKVTEKGKYVELRCDPISGHTALYWYRQSLGQGPEFLIYFQGTGAADDSGLPNDRFFAVRPEGSVSTLKIQRTERGDSAVYLCVSSAGPQETQYFGPGTRLLVL.

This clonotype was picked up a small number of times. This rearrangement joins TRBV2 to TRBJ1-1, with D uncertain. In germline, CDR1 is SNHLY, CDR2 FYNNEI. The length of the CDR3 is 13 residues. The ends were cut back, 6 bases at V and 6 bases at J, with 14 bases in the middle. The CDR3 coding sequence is TGTGCCAGCAGGCTCGAAGTGAAGGCTGAAGCTTTCTTT. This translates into CASRLEVKAEAFF.

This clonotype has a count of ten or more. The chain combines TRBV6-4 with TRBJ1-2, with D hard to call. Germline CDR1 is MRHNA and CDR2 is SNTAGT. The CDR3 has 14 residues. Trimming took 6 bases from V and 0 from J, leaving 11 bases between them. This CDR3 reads CASRGGTSNYGYTF. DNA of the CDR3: TGTGCCAGCAGAGGAGGAACTTCTAACTATGGCTACACCTTC.

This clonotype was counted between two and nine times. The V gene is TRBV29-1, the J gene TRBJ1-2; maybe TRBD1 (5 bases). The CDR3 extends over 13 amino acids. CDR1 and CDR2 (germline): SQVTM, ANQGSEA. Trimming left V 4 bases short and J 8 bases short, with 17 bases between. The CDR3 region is CSVARVIERGYTF. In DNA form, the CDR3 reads TGCAGCGTTGCCAGGGTGATTGAGCGAGGCTACACCTTC.

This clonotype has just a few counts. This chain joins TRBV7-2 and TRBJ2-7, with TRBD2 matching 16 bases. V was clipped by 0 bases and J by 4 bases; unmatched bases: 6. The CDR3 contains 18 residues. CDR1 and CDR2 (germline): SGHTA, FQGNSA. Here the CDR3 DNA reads TGTGCCAGCAGCTTAGCGGGACTAGCGGGAGGGTGGAGTTACGAGCAGTACTTC. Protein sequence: CASSLAGLAGGWSYEQYF.

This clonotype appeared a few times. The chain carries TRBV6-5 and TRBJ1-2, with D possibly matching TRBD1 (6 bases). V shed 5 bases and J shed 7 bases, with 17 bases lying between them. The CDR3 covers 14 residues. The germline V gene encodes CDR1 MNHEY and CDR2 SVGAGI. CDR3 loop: CASSGGGSVGGYTF. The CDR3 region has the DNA TGTGCCAGCAGTGGTGGGGGCTCCGTAGGTGGCTACACCTTC.

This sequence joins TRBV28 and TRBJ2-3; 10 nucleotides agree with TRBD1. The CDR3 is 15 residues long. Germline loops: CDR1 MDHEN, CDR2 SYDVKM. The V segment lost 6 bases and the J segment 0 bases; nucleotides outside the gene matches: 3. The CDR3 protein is CASSGQGVSTDTQYF. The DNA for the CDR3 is TGTGCCAGCAGCGGACAGGGGGTCAGCACAGATACGCAGTATTTT. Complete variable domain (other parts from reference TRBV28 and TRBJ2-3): DVKVTQSSRYLVKRTGEKVFLECVQDMDHENMFWYRQDPGLGLRLIYFSYDVKMKEKGDIPEGYSVSREKKERFSLILESASTNQTSMYLCASSGQGVSTDTQYFGPGTRLTVL.

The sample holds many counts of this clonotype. This CDR3 is CSGLRGPYEQYF. DNA of the CDR3: TGCAGCGGCCTGAGGGGCCCCTACGAGCAGTACTTC. V is TRBV20-1 and J is TRBJ2-7, with D perhaps being TRBD1 or TRBD2 (5 bases each). The length of the CDR3 is 12 residues. Looked up from germline, CDR1 is DFQATT and CDR2 is SNEGSKA (reference sequence).

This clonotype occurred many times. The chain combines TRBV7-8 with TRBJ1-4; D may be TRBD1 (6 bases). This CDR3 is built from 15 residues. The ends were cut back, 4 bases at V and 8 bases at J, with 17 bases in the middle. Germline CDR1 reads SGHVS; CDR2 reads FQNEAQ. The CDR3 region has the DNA TGTGCCAGCAGCTCGGGACCTTCTACAGGGGAAAAACTGTTTTTT. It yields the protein CASSSGPSTGEKLFF.